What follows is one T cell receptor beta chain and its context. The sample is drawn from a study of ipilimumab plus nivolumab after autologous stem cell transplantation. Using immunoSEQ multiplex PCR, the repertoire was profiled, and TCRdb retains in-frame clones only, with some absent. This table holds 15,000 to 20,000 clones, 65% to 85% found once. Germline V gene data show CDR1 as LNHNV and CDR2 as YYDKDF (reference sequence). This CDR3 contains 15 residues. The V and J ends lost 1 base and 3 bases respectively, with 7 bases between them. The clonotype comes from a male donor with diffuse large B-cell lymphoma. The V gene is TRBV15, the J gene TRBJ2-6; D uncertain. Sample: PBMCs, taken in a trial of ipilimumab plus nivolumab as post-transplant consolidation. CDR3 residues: CATSRGGVGANVLTF. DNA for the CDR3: TGTGCCACCAGCAGAGGGGGTGTTGGGGCCAACGTCCTGACTTTC.